This record concerns one TCR beta chain sequence. It lacks a known antigen. No base qualities exist here, and no much larger clone lies one base off it. The data stem from a study of blood T cell repertoires in COVID-19 (dated by TCRdb to 2020 to 2021). Regarding the complete study: Samples from collaborators originated in the United States, Italy and Spain and spanned both the acute and convalescent phases of COVID-19. The dataset comprised deeply sampled blood TCRbeta repertoires from subjects exposed to, actively infected with, or recovered from COVID-19. A de-identified subject ID, COVID-19 status, age in years and sex were almost always included in the sample metadata. The prospective study material was composed of cDNA or gDNA derived from T cells, B-cell-depleted T cells, or PBMCs. A freely available public database, intended as a resource for researchers studying the immune response to SARS-CoV-2, is where the repertoires were released. Samples came from the ongoing ImmuneRACE study (first 160 participants) plus 1,254 subjects from 6 global collaborators. HLA class I and class II types, where available, came from metadata supplied by the sample provider rather than from assay-based typing.

The investigation overall reported the following: The amount of clinical and demographic metadata varied by source and participant and was provided uncurated.

Enrolling through a virtual design, the prospective study's participants ranged in age from roughly 18 to 90 years and lived across roughly 24 United States geographic areas. To assign participants to cohorts, the prospective study relied on clinical history that participants themselves reported in a screening survey and a study questionnaire. Mobile phlebotomists in the prospective study collected whole blood, serum and a nasopharyngeal or oropharyngeal swab from every participant. Additional blood draws and questionnaires over an approximately 2-month period could optionally be provided by prospective study participants. Before DNA extraction, prospective study blood samples were shipped either frozen or at room temperature. TCRbeta CDR3 regions were amplified from genomic DNA by means of the immunoSEQ Assay, a bias-controlled multiplex PCR. Processing in the source paper ran as follows. The number of nucleated cells in each sample was estimated from the amplification of reference gene primers within the assay. To quantify the absolute abundance of each unique TCRbeta CDR3 rearrangement, sequence reads were collapsed and filtered. For each sample, productive Simpson clonality was calculated as the square root of Simpson's diversity index over productive rearrangements. TCRdb's version of the immuneACCESS table is confined to in-frame rearrangements and falls short of the full clone set. An unresolved V gene accounts for under half of the shortfall where checked; the remainder is of unknown origin. That table furnishes V, J and clone size, whereas the DNA furnished D and trimming. The sample includes approximately 260,000 clones, with approximately 88% observed a single time. Over 1% of the sample rests with the top ten.

The germline V gene (reference sequence) specifies LGHDT as CDR1 and YNNKEL as CDR2. The CDR3 measures 17 amino acids from cysteine to phenylalanine. Of all the DNA, just the CDR3 is kept, 51 bases in frame from base 1. The germline V end is reduced by 4 bases and the J end by 0 bases; junction bases left unmatched: 7. The sequence was collected from a woman aged 40 to 55 with acute COVID-19. This chain joins TRBV3-1 (or the pseudogene TRBV3-2) to TRBJ2-3; 10 bases in the junction line up with TRBD2. Sequenced material: PBMCs or T cells enriched from blood (not recorded which). The CDR3 protein sequence reads: CASSPTSGASSTDTQYF. The DNA is as follows: TGTGCCAGCAGCCCCACTAGCGGGGCGTCTAGCACAGATACGCAGTATTTT.